The subject of this entry is one T cell receptor (beta chain). This specimen belongs to a study of CD8+ T cells in alopecia areata. In the study overall: Treated individuals took tofacitinib by mouth, 5 to 10 mg twice daily.

Obtained from alopecia areata patients were lesional scalp punch biopsies along with peripheral blood. It was cDNA, reverse transcribed from extracted RNA, that served as the sequencing template. Clones were read by immunoSEQ multiplex PCR, and TCRdb kept only the in-frame ones, dropping some. Of about 140,000 clones in the sample, around 60% were seen once. The starting material was CD4+ T cells sorted from blood, obtained at week 0. This TCR came from a human donor with alopecia areata.

The CDR3 DNA is TGTGCCAGCTCACCACGTACGGGTCACCCTGAAGCTTTCTTT. This encodes CASSPRTGHPEAFF. The chain joins TRBV18 to TRBJ1-1; D unresolved. V was clipped by 1 base and J by 6 bases, with 12 bases between them. The CDR3 totals 14 residues. Germline CDR1 KGHSH, CDR2 LQKENI.